One and the same sample provided the 27 T cell receptor beta chains below, sequenced in a study of T-cell reconstitution after alpha-beta-depleted transplantation in children. A TCRbeta library incorporating unique molecular identifiers was prepared. Each CDR3 protein is one row after TCRdb ran MiXCR on the PCR reads. The sample carries around 450,000 distinct CDR3 sequences, 10% recorded once. The sequencing used PBMCs, collected before TCRalphabeta/CD19-depleted stem cell transplant. Source of these receptors: a child aged 2 to 15 with inherited bone marrow failure, due to receive a stem cell transplant.

This clonotype was counted many times. V is TRBV12-3 or TRBV12-4 and J is TRBJ2-2; TRBD2 matches 11 bases. V lost 6 bases and J lost 5; bases outside the gene matches: 14. CDR3 length: 18 amino acids. CDR3 residues: CASSPRAGLAGGTGELFF. The DNA for the CDR3 is TGTGCCAGCAGCCCAAGGGCGGGCCTAGCGGGAGGTACCGGGGAGCTGTTTTTT.

CDR3 amino acids: CASSLGAPYGYTF. DNA of the CDR3: TGTGCCAGCAGCTTGGGGGCCCCTTATGGCTACACCTTC. This rearrangement joins TRBV5-6 to TRBJ1-2; D not resolved. The CDR3 totals 13 residues. CDR1 and CDR2 from the germline V gene are SGHDT and YYEEEE. V lost 0 bases and J 5 bases, leaving 8 bases between the germline ends. Full variable domain (remainder filled in from reference TRBV5-6 and TRBJ1-2): DAGVTQSPTHLIKTRGQQVTLRCSPKSGHDTVSWYQQALGQGPQFIFQYYEEEERQRGNFPDRFSGHQFPNYSSELNVNALLLGDSALYLCASSLGAPYGYTFGSGTRLTVV.

This clonotype was seen a handful of times. The chain combines TRBV20-1 with TRBJ2-3; TRBD2 is a possible D gene (6 bases). CDR3 length: 15 amino acids. Germline CDR1 and CDR2: DFQATT and SNEGSKA (reference sequence). Trimming stripped 6 bases from V and 0 bases from J, with 16 bases between. The CDR3 is CSALSGGTSTDTQYF. In DNA form, the CDR3 reads TGCAGTGCCCTTAGCGGCGGGACCAGCACAGATACGCAGTATTTT.

Ten or more counts support this clonotype. The V gene is TRBV29-1, the J gene TRBJ2-3, with 7 bases fitting TRBD1. V shed 3 bases and J 1 base; nucleotides not matched to a gene: 7. Germline V CDR1 and CDR2: SQVTM, ANQGSEA. The CDR3 totals 15 residues. DNA for the CDR3: TGCAGCGTTGAGGGGCACAGGGGCGGCACAGATACGCAGTATTTT. Encoded protein: CSVEGHRGGTDTQYF.

Notes on this clonotype: At one end, the junction sequence differs from germline, possibly due to a read error. The rearrangement uses TRBV20-1 and TRBJ1-1, with D hard to call. The CDR3 runs to 12 residues. Germline loops: CDR1 DFQATT, CDR2 SNEGSKA (reference sequence). The CDR3 DNA follows: TGCACTGCTAGTGTCCCGAACACTGAAGCTTTCTTT. Amino acid sequence: CTASVPNTEAFF.

This clonotype occurred many times. This chain connects TRBV5-6 to TRBJ2-3; possible D gene TRBD1, 6 bases. CDR3 length: 14 amino acids. Germline CDR1 reads SGHDT; CDR2 reads YYEEEE. With 2 bases removed from V and 4 bases from J, the gap between germline ends came to 11 bases. Written as DNA, the CDR3 is TGTGCCAGCAGCTTAGGGGGACATCCAGATACGCAGTATTTT. Amino acid sequence: CASSLGGHPDTQYF.

This clonotype was picked up a small number of times. The chain uses TRBV19 and TRBJ2-2; 8 nucleotides match TRBD1. V shed 6 bases, J shed 5 bases, and the junction held 5 bases outside the gene matches. The germline V gene has CDR1 LNHDA and CDR2 SQIVND (reference sequence). This CDR3 has 14 amino acids. CDR3 residues: CASRATGGTGELFF. CDR3 coding DNA: TGTGCCAGTAGGGCCACAGGGGGGACCGGGGAGCTGTTTTTT.

This clonotype was picked up many times. The chain joins TRBV11-2 to TRBJ2-1, with TRBD2 matching 9 bases. The trim removed 8 bases at V and 5 bases at J, leaving 13 bases unmatched. The CDR3 has 16 amino acids. The germline CDR1 and CDR2 sequences are SGHAT and FQNNGV. The CDR3 DNA is TGTGCCAGCTCAGGGCTAGCGGGAATGAATGACAATGAGCAGTTCTTC. Its translation is CASSGLAGMNDNEQFF.

This clonotype was picked up a small number of times. This chain links TRBV27 with TRBJ1-6; D might be TRBD1 (5 bases). Trimming shortened V by 3 bases and J by 3 bases, and 12 bases separated the two germline ends. CDR1 and CDR2 from the germline V gene are MNHEY and SMNVEV (reference sequence). The CDR3 spans 16 residues. CDR3 DNA sequence: TGTGCCAGCAGTTTCCAGAGACAGAGCTATAATTCACCCCTCCACTTT. Amino acid sequence: CASSFQRQSYNSPLHF.

The CDR3 region has the DNA TGCGCCAGCACTGGCGGGACTAGCGGGTTTCCGAGCTCCTACAATGAGCAGTTCTTC. Translating gives CASTGGTSGFPSSYNEQFF. The gene calls are TRBV10-2 and TRBJ2-1, with 12 bases that match TRBD2. CDR1 is WSHSY and CDR2 is SAAADI in the germline V gene. CDR3 length equals 19 residues. The ends lost 7 bases at V and 0 bases at J; junction bases unmatched: 13.

This clonotype was observed many times. The chain carries TRBV4-3 and TRBJ2-1; TRBD2 matches at 14 bases. After removal of 3 bases from V and 4 bases from J, the junction contained 8 bases not matched to a gene. Germline V lookup: CDR1 LGHNA, CDR2 YSLEER. This CDR3 is 18 amino acids long. This chain's CDR3 is CASSQRLAGGPIYNEQFF. As DNA, the CDR3 is TGCGCCAGCAGCCAGCGACTAGCGGGAGGGCCAATATACAATGAGCAGTTCTTC.

There are a few counts of this clonotype. The CDR3 coding sequence is TGTGCCAGCGGGACCAGGGGACTTAATCAGCCCCAGCATTTT. Translation gives CASGTRGLNQPQHF. This chain connects TRBV27 to TRBJ1-5; D possibly corresponds to TRBD1 (6 bases). V lost 8 bases and J lost 4, with 15 bases in between. CDR1 is MNHEY, CDR2 SMNVEV, per germline (reference sequence). The CDR3 is 14 residues long.

This chain uses TRBV29-1 with TRBJ2-1; D is perhaps TRBD2 (5 bases). The V end was cut by 7 bases, the J end by 7 bases, with 14 bases between. The CDR3 length is 12 residues. Per germline, CDR1 SQVTM and CDR2 ANQGSEA. The CDR3 coding sequence is TGCAGCGCGCCTACTAGGGCGAATGAGCAGTTCTTC. It translates to CSAPTRANEQFF.

There are many counts of this clonotype. V usage is TRBV6-1 and J usage is TRBJ2-5; 11 bases line up with TRBD1. The CDR3 has 16 residues. Germline V gene data show CDR1 as MNHNS and CDR2 as SASEGT. The V gene end was trimmed by 4 bases and the J gene end by 4 bases; junction bases not matched to a gene: 8. CDR3 in DNA: TGTGCCAGCAGTGCCTGGACAGGGGGCGAGAGAGAGACCCAGTACTTC. Amino acid sequence: CASSAWTGGERETQYF.

This chain joins TRBV28 and TRBJ2-7, with 9 bases fitting TRBD2. The CDR3 covers 15 residues. Trimming took 4 bases from V and 2 from J; bases not matched to a gene: 6. The germline CDR1 and CDR2 sequences are MDHEN and SYDVKM. CDR3 residues: CASSSYTSGPYEQYF. For the CDR3, the DNA is TGTGCCAGCAGTTCCTATACTAGCGGGCCCTACGAGCAGTACTTC.

This clonotype was counted many times. The V and J genes are TRBV4-3 and TRBJ2-2; 10 bases are a match to TRBD1. The CDR3 spans 17 residues. Trimming took 2 bases from V and 6 from J; bases not matched to a gene: 9. The germline V gene has CDR1 LGHNA and CDR2 YSLEER. The CDR3 region has the DNA TGCGCCAGCAGCCAAATAGAAGGGACAGGGGTCGCCGGGGAGCTGTTTTTT. It specifies CASSQIEGTGVAGELFF.

This chain uses TRBV7-8 with TRBJ1-3; D call uncertain. V was clipped by 6 bases and J by 3 bases, with 15 bases between them. The CDR3 has 15 residues. Germline V gene sequence: CDR1 SGHVS, CDR2 FQNEAQ. The CDR3: CASSRRTFGGNTIYF. The CDR3, as DNA: TGTGCCAGCAGTCGACGGACCTTCGGTGGAAACACCATATATTTT. Variable domain in full (rest from reference TRBV7-8 and TRBJ1-3): GAGVSQSPRYKVAKRGQDVALRCDPISGHVSLFWYQQALGQGPEFLTYFQNEAQLDKSGLPSDRFFAERPEGSVSTLKIQRTQQEDSAVYLCASSRRTFGGNTIYFGEGSWLTVV.

This clonotype showed up many times. The chain couples TRBV9 to TRBJ2-3, with D possibly being TRBD1 (6 bases). Germline-derived CDR1 and CDR2 are SGDLS and YYNGEE. The CDR3 spans 15 residues. V was clipped by 0 bases and J by 5 bases, with 13 bases between them. This CDR3 is CASSVDPGDQDTQYF. CDR3 DNA sequence: TGTGCCAGCAGCGTAGATCCAGGGGACCAAGATACGCAGTATTTT. The full variable domain, in which reference TRBV9 and TRBJ2-3 provide the parts outside the CDR3, is DSGVTQTPKHLITATGQRVTLRCSPRSGDLSVYWYQQSLDQGLQFLIQYYNGEERAKGNILERFSAQQFPDLHSELNLSSLELGDSALYFCASSVDPGDQDTQYFGPGTRLTVL.

The chain employs TRBV5-4 and TRBJ2-3, with D perhaps given as TRBD1 or TRBD2 (5 bases each). The germline V gene encodes CDR1 SGHNT and CDR2 YYREEE (reference sequence). CDR3 size: 14 residues. The V and J ends lost 7 bases and 0 bases respectively, with 12 bases between them. CDR3 coding DNA: TGTGCCAGCGGGGACCCGACTAGCACAGATACGCAGTATTTT. It translates to CASGDPTSTDTQYF.

This clonotype was observed many times. The J gene is TRBJ2-3, the V gene TRBV29-1; D not certain. The V gene lost 7 bases and the J gene lost 6 bases, with 17 bases spanning the gap. Per germline, CDR1 SQVTM and CDR2 ANQGSEA. This CDR3 is built from 13 residues. CDR3 loop: CSASLAFGDTQYF. In DNA form, the CDR3 reads TGCAGCGCCTCCTTAGCCTTTGGGGATACGCAGTATTTT.

V and J are TRBV5-4 and TRBJ1-6; possibly TRBD1 for D (6 bases). This CDR3 has 16 residues. Germline V gene data show CDR1 as SGHNT and CDR2 as YYREEE (reference sequence). Trimming left V 4 bases short and J 6 bases short, with 17 bases between. The CDR3 here is CASSTGFGQSNSPLHF. CDR3 in DNA: TGTGCCAGCAGCACGGGGTTCGGACAGTCTAATTCACCCCTCCACTTT.

At least ten counts were recorded for this clonotype. The chain combines TRBV12-3 or TRBV12-4 with TRBJ1-2; D gene ambiguous. V lost 3 bases and J lost 4, with 3 bases in between. The CDR3 spans 11 residues. The CDR3 DNA sequence: TGTGCCAGCAGTTTCGGCTATGGCTACACCTTC. As protein: CASSFGYGYTF.

This clonotype was seen at least ten times. V is TRBV12-3 or TRBV12-4 and J is TRBJ2-1; 8 bases are a match to TRBD1. The CDR3 consists of 13 residues. Unmatched junction bases numbered 4, after V lost 4 bases and J lost 8 bases. The CDR3 spells CASSSGQVDEQFF. The CDR3 region has the DNA TGTGCCAGCAGTTCGGGACAGGTGGATGAGCAGTTCTTC.

This clonotype was detected a few times. The gene calls are TRBV4-3 and TRBJ2-7, with D maybe TRBD1 (5 bases). Trimming shortened V by 0 bases and J by 1 base, and 10 bases separated the two germline ends. Germline CDR1 LGHNA, CDR2 YSLEER. The CDR3 totals 15 residues. CDR3 sequence: CASSQDHAGSYEQYF. In DNA, the CDR3 is TGCGCCAGCAGCCAAGATCATGCAGGGTCCTACGAGCAGTACTTC.

This clonotype appeared many times. The V and J genes are TRBV6-2 or TRBV6-3 and TRBJ2-1; 13 bases are a match to TRBD2. V lost 6 bases and J lost 6; bases outside the gene matches: 8. The length of the CDR3 is 16 residues. Germline V gene lookup returns CDR1 MNHEY and CDR2 SVGEGT. The CDR3 DNA is TGTGCCAGCAGACTCGGACTAGCGGGAGTCGGCAATGAGCAGTTCTTC. This gives the protein CASRLGLAGVGNEQFF.

In this sample, this clonotype turned up a few times. The chain recombines TRBV6-4 with TRBJ2-3; D remains unclear. The germline CDR1 and CDR2 sequences are MRHNA and SNTAGT. The CDR3 totals 13 residues. Trimming left V 0 bases short and J 11 bases short, with 12 bases between. CDR3 sequence: CASSDSTVVRQYF. In nucleotides, the CDR3 is TGTGCCAGCAGTGACTCGACGGTAGTCCGGCAGTATTTT.

This clonotype was observed many times. V and J are TRBV27 and TRBJ2-5; possibly TRBD1 or TRBD2 for D (5 bases each). V gave up 8 bases and J gave up 7 bases, with 14 bases separating them. Germline V gene sequence: CDR1 MNHEY, CDR2 SMNVEV (reference sequence). This CDR3 is built from 12 residues. CDR3 nucleotide sequence: TGTGCCAGCCTCGGGGCGACTGGGACCCAGTACTTC. Translated: CASLGATGTQYF.